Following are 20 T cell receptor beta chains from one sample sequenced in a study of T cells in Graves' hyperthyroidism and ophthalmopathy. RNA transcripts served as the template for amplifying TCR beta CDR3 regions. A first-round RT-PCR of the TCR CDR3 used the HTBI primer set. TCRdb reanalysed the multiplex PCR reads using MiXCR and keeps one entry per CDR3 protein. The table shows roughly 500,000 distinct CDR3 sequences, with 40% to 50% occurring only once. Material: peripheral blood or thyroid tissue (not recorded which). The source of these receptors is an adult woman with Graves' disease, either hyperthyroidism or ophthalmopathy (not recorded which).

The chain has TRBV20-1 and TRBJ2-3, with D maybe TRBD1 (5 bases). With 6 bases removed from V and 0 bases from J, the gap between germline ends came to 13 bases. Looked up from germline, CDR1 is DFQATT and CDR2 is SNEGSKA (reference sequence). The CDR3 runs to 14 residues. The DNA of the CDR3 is TGCAGTGCGCCCTGGGGCGGAAGCACAGATACGCAGTATTTT. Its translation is CSAPWGGSTDTQYF.

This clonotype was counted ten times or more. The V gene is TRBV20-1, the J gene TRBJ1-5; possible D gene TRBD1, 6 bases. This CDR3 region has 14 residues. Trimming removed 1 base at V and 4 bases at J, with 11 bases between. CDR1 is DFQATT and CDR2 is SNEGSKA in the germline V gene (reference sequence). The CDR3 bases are TGCAGTGCTAGAGCACAGGGAGGAAATCAGCCCCAGCATTTT. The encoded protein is CSARAQGGNQPQHF.

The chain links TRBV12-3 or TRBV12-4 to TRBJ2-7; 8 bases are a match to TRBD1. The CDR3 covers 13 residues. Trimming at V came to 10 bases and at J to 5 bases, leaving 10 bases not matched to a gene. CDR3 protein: CATGQGVGHEQYF. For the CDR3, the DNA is TGTGCCACCGGACAGGGAGTTGGGCACGAGCAGTACTTC.

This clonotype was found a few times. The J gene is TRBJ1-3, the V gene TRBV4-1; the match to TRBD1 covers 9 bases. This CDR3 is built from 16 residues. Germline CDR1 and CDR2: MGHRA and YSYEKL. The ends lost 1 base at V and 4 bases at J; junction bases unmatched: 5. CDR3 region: CASSQGDRGSGNTIYF. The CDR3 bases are TGCGCCAGCAGCCAAGGCGACAGGGGGTCAGGAAACACCATATATTTT.

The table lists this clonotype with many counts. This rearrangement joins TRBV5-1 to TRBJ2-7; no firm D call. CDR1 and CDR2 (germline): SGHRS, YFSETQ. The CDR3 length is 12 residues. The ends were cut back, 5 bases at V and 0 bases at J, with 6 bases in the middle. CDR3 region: CASSSNSYEQYF. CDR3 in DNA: TGCGCCAGCAGTTCGAACTCCTACGAGCAGTACTTC.

The CDR3 is CSARRGAPNQPQHF. For the CDR3, the DNA is TGCAGTGCTAGAAGGGGGGCACCGAATCAGCCCCAGCATTTT. The rearrangement uses TRBV20-1 and TRBJ1-5; D may be TRBD1 (6 bases). V was shortened by 2 bases and J by 4 bases, with 12 bases between the two germline ends. CDR3 length: 14 amino acids. Germline CDR1 DFQATT, CDR2 SNEGSKA (reference sequence).

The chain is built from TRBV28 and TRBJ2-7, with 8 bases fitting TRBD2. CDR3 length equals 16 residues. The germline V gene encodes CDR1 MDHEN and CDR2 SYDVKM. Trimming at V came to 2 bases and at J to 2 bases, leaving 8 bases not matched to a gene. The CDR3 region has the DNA TGTGCCAGCAGTTTACATTTAGCGGGATTAACCTACGAGCAGTACTTC. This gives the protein CASSLHLAGLTYEQYF.

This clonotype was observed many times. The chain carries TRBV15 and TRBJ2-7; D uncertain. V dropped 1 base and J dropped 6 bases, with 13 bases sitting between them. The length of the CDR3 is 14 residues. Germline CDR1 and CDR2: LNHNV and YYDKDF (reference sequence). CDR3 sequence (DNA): TGTGCCACCAGCAGAGTGGGGTTTTCAGGCGAGCAGTACTTC. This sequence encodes CATSRVGFSGEQYF.

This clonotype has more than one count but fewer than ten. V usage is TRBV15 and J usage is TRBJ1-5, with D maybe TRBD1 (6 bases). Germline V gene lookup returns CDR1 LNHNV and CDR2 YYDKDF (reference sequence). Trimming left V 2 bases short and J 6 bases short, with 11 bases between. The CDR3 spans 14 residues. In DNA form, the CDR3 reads TGTGCCACCAGCAGATCAGGGGCGGCTCAGCCCCAGCATTTT. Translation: CATSRSGAAQPQHF.

The CDR3: CASSPHGQGAGAFF. DNA for the CDR3: TGTGCCAGCAGTCCCCATGGACAGGGGGCAGGGGCTTTCTTT. The chain has TRBV28 and TRBJ1-1, with 11 bases that match TRBD1. V was clipped by 5 bases and J by 11 bases; unmatched bases: 10. In germline, CDR1 is MDHEN, CDR2 SYDVKM. The CDR3 is 14 residues long.

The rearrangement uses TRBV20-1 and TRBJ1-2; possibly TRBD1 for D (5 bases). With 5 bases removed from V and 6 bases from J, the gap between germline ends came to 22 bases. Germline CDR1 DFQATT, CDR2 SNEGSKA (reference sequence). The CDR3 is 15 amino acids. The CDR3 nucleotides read TGCAGTGCTCGATCCGGGACTAGCGGGGACGATGGCTACACCTTC. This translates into CSARSGTSGDDGYTF.

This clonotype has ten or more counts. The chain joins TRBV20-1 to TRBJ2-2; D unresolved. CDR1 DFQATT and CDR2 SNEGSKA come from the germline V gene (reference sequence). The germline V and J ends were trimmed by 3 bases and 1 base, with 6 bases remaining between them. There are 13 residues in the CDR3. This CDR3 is CSARIENTGELFF. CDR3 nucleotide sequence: TGCAGTGCTAGGATAGAGAACACCGGGGAGCTGTTTTTT.

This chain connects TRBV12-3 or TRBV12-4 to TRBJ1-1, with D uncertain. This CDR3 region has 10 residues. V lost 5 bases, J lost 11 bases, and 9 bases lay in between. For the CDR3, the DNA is TGTGCCAGCAGTGACATGGAGGCTTTCTTT. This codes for CASSDMEAFF.

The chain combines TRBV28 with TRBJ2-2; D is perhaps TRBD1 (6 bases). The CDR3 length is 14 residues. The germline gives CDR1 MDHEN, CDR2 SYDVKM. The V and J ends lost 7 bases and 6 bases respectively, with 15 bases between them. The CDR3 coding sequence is TGTGCCAGCACTTATGGGGGCGGAGCCGGGGAGCTGTTTTTT. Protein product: CASTYGGGAGELFF.

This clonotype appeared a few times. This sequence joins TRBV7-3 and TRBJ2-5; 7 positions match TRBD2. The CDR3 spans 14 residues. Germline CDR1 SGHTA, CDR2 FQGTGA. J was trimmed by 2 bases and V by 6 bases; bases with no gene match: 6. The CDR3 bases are TGTGCCAGCAGTGCAAATAGCGGGCAAGAGACCCAGTACTTC. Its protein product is CASSANSGQETQYF.

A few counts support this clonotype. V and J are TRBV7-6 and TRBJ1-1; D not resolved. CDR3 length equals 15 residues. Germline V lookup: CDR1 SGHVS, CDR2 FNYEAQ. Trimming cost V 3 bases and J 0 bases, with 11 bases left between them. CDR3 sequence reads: CASSLVRQLNTEAFF. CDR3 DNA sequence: TGTGCCAGCAGCTTGGTCCGCCAGTTGAACACTGAAGCTTTCTTT.

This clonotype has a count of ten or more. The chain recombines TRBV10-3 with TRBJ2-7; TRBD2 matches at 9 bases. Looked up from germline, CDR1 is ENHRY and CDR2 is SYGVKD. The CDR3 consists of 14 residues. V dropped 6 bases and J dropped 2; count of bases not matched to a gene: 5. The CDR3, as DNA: TGTGCCATCAGAGGACTAGCGTCTACCTACGAGCAGTACTTC. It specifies CAIRGLASTYEQYF.

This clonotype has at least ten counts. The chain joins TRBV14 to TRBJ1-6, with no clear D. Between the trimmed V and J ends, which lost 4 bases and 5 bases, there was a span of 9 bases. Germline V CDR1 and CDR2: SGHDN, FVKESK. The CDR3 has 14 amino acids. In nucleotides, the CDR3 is TGTGCCAGCAGCCTATACAGCAATAATTCACCCCTCCACTTT. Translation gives CASSLYSNNSPLHF.

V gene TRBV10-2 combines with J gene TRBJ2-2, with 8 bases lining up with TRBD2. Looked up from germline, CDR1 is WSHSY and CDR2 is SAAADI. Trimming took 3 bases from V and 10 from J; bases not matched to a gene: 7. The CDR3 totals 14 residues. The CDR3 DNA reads TGCGCCAGCAGTGAACGCGGGGGGACTTCGGAGCTGTTTTTT. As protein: CASSERGGTSELFF.

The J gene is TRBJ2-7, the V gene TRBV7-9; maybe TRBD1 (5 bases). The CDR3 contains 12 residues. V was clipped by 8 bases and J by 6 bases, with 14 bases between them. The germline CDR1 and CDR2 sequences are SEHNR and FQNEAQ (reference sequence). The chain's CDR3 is CASGQGHFEQYF. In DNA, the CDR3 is TGTGCCAGCGGCCAGGGCCACTTCGAGCAGTACTTC.